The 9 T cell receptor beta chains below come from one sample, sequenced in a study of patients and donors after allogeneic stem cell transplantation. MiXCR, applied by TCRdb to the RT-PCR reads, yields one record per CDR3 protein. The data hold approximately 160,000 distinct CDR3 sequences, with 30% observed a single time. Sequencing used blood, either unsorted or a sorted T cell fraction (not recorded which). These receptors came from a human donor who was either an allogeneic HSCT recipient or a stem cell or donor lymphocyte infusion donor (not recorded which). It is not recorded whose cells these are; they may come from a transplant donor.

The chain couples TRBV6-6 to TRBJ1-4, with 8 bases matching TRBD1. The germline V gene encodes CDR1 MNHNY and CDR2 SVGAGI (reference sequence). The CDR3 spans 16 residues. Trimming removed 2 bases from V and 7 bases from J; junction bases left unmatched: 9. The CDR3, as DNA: TGTGCCAGCAGTTACGGCCAGGGGGCGCTAGGTGAAAAACTGTTTTTT. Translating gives CASSYGQGALGEKLFF.

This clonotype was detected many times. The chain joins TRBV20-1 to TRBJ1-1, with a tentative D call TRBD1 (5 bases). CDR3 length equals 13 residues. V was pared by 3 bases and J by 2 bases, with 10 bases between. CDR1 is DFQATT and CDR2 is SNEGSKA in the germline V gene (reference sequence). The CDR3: CSASGRANTEAFF. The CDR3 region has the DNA TGCAGTGCTAGTGGCAGGGCTAACACTGAAGCTTTCTTT.

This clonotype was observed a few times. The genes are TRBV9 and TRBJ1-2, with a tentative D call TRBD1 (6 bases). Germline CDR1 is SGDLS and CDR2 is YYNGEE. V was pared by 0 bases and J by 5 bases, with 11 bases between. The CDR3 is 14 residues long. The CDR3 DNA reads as TGTGCCAGCAGCGTAGATCAGGGGTCTTATGGCTACACCTTC. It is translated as CASSVDQGSYGYTF.

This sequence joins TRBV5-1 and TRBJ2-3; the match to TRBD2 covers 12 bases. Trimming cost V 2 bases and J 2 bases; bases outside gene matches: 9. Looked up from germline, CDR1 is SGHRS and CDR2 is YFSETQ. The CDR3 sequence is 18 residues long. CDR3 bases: TGCGCCAGCAGCTTCCTACCTTGGACTAGCGGGGACACAGATACGCAGTATTTT. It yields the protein CASSFLPWTSGDTDTQYF.

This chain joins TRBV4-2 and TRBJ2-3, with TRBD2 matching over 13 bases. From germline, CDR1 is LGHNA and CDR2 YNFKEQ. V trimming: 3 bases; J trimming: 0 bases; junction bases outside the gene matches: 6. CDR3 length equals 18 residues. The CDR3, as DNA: TGTGCCAGCAGCCATCGGACTAGCGGGAGTTTAAGCACAGATACGCAGTATTTT. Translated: CASSHRTSGSLSTDTQYF.

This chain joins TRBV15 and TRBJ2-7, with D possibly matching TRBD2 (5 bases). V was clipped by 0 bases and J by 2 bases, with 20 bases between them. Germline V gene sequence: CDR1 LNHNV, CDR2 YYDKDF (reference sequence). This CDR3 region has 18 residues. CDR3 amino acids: CATSRDLDTGIGPYEQYF. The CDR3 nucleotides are TGTGCCACCAGCAGAGACCTAGATACCGGGATAGGCCCCTACGAGCAGTACTTC.

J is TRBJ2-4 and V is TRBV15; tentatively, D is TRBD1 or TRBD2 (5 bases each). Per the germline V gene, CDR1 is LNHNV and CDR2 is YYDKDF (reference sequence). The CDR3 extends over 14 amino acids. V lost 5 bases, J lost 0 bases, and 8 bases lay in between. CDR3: CATSGGLAKNIQYF. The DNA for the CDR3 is TGTGCCACCAGCGGGGGATTAGCCAAAAACATTCAGTACTTC.

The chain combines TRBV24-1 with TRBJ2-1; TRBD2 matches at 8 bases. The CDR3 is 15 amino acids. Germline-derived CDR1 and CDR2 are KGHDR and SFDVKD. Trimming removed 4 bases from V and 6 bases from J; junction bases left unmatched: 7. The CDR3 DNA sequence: TGTGCCACCAGTGAGAGGGGTAGCGGGATCAATGAGCAGTTCTTC. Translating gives CATSERGSGINEQFF.

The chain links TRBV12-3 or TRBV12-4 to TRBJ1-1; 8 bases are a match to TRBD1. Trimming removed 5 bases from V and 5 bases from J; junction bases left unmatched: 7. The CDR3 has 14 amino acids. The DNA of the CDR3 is TGTGCCAGCAGTCCACAGGGGGGAAGGACTGAAGCTTTCTTT. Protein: CASSPQGGRTEAFF.